The 23 T cell receptor beta chains presented below share a single source sample, sequenced in a study of T cells in Graves' hyperthyroidism and ophthalmopathy. Regions amplified from RNA transcripts were the TCR beta CDR3 regions. A first-round RT-PCR of the TCR CDR3 used the HTBI primer set. Using its own MiXCR run on the multiplex PCR reads, TCRdb lists one record per CDR3 protein. The sample yields about 480,000 distinct CDR3 sequences, around an eighth seen once. Sequencing was done on a sample of blood. The source of these receptors is a woman aged 18-29 years with Graves' hyperthyroidism.

This clonotype was seen repeatedly, ten times or more. The chain recombines TRBV12-3 or TRBV12-4 with TRBJ1-1; TRBD1 is a possible D gene (5 bases). The V and J ends lost 5 bases and 1 base respectively, with 11 bases between them. The CDR3 is 14 amino acids. CDR3 DNA: TGTGCCAGCAGTACGGGAGGGACGAACACTGAAGCTTTCTTT. It is translated as CASSTGGTNTEAFF.

Comment on this clonotype: This sequence may be a read error, since a much larger clone differs from it by one base. This chain joins TRBV19 and TRBJ2-7; 8 positions match TRBD2. There are 15 residues in the CDR3. V was clipped by 6 bases and J by 7 bases; unmatched bases: 14. Germline values: CDR1 LNHDA, CDR2 SQIVND (reference sequence). The chain's CDR3 is CASSPPGGSWDEQYF. The CDR3 coding sequence is TGTGCCAGTAGCCCACCGGGAGGGTCTTGGGATGAGCAGTACTTC.

Worth noting for this clonotype: The junction departs from germline at one end; a sequencing error may be responsible. The chain recombines TRBV9 with TRBJ1-2, with D hard to call. There are 14 residues in the CDR3. Germline CDR1 SGDLS, CDR2 YYNGEE. CDR3 nucleotides: TGTGCCAGCAGCGTCCGGTACGGTAACTATGGCTGCACCTTC. Its protein product is CASSVRYGNYGCTF.

In regard to this clonotype: One end of the junction does not line up with germline, which may come from a read error. J is TRBJ2-6 and V is TRBV5-5; 8 bases are shared with TRBD1. CDR1 and CDR2 from the germline V gene are SGHKS and YYEKEE (reference sequence). The CDR3 spans 18 residues. CDR3 loop: CVSTPGRTGSSGANVLTF. In nucleotides, the CDR3 is TGTGTCAGCACCCCCGGCAGGACAGGGAGCTCTGGGGCCAACGTCCTGACTTTC.

The chain uses TRBV28 and TRBJ1-1; D remains ambiguous. The germline gives CDR1 MDHEN, CDR2 SYDVKM. The V end lost 6 bases, the J end lost 0 bases, and 11 bases lay between the germline ends. This CDR3 is 14 amino acids long. The chain's CDR3 is CASSKPYMNTEAFF. The CDR3 DNA is TGTGCCAGCAGCAAACCCTACATGAACACTGAAGCTTTCTTT.

The CDR3 nucleotides read TGCAGTGCTAGAGACCGAAACCCGGGACTAGCGCGGAAGTTCTCCTACAATGAGCAGTTCTTC. This encodes CSARDRNPGLARKFSYNEQFF. The rearrangement uses TRBV20-1 and TRBJ2-1, with 10 nucleotides matching TRBD2. The junction had 17 bases not matched to a gene; V was cut back by 0 bases and J by 0 bases. This CDR3 is 21 amino acids long. Per germline, CDR1 DFQATT and CDR2 SNEGSKA (reference sequence).

Concerning this clonotype itself: This may stem from a read error, because a much larger clone lies one nucleotide away. V is TRBV7-3 and J is TRBJ2-2; 7 positions match TRBD2. The CDR3 has 14 residues. In germline, CDR1 is SGHTA, CDR2 FQGTGA. The ends lost 10 bases at V and 6 bases at J; junction bases unmatched: 11. The CDR3 loop reads CATQREALAGELFF. The CDR3, as DNA: TGTGCCACCCAGCGGGAAGCTCTCGCCGGGGAGCTGTTTTTT. Together with reference TRBV7-3 and TRBJ2-2, the CDR3 gives the full variable domain: GAGVSQTPSNKVTEKGKYVELRCDPISGHTALYWYRQSLGQGPEFLIYFQGTGAADDSGLPNDRFFAVRPEGSVSTLKIQRTERGDSAVYLCATQREALAGELFFGEGSRLTVL.

This clonotype was seen at least ten times. The chain carries TRBV30 and TRBJ1-1; tentative D call: TRBD1 (5 bases). This CDR3 has 13 residues. V was cut by 0 bases and J by 5 bases, with 10 bases left in between. Germline lookup yields CDR1 GTSNPN and CDR2 SVGIG (reference sequence). DNA of the CDR3: TGTGCCTGGAGTGTACTCGACAGTACTGAAGCTTTCTTT. It encodes CAWSVLDSTEAFF.

This clonotype was seen ten or more times. The chain is built from TRBV11-2 and TRBJ2-1, with D perhaps being TRBD1 or TRBD2 (7 bases each). Trimming pared 5 bases from V and 0 bases from J, leaving 14 bases between. The CDR3 runs to 16 residues. Germline loops: CDR1 SGHAT, CDR2 FQNNGV. Here the CDR3 reads CASSQGGGPSYNEQFF. In nucleotides, the CDR3 is TGTGCCAGCAGCCAGGGGGGGGGGCCCTCCTACAATGAGCAGTTCTTC.

This clonotype was picked up many times. V and J are TRBV2 and TRBJ1-1, with D maybe TRBD1 (6 bases). There are 13 residues in the CDR3. Trimming removed 5 bases from V and 5 bases from J, with 12 bases in between. The germline V gene has CDR1 SNHLY and CDR2 FYNNEI. CDR3 DNA: TGTGCCAGCAGTTGGGACACTACGACTGAAGCTTTCTTT. Translating gives CASSWDTTTEAFF.

This clonotype was picked up many times. The chain recombines TRBV11-3 with TRBJ2-5, with TRBD2 matching over 9 bases. Germline V gives CDR1 SGHNT, CDR2 YENEEA. V dropped 3 bases and J dropped 4; count of bases not matched to a gene: 6. This CDR3 has 15 residues. Here the CDR3 reads CASSFAGGPGETQYF. CDR3 nucleotides: TGTGCCAGCAGCTTTGCGGGAGGGCCGGGAGAGACCCAGTACTTC.

This clonotype was seen at least ten times. J is TRBJ1-2 and V is TRBV6-2 or TRBV6-3; D gene unclear. The germline gives CDR1 MNHEY, CDR2 SVGEGT. The CDR3 has 13 amino acids. V lost 2 bases and J lost 1, with 5 bases in between. The CDR3 DNA reads as TGTGCCAGCAGTTACCAGATTAACTATGGCTACACCTTC. It encodes CASSYQINYGYTF.

The chain's CDR3 is CASRIVTGELFF. In DNA, the CDR3 is TGTGCCAGCAGGATAGTTACCGGGGAGCTGTTTTTT. This chain joins TRBV3-1 and TRBJ2-2, with D uncertain. Looked up from germline, CDR1 is LGHDT and CDR2 is YNNKEL (reference sequence). Trimming took off 6 bases at V and 5 bases at J, with 7 bases between the two ends. The CDR3 loop spans 12 amino acids.

This clonotype was detected a few times. The V and J genes are TRBV20-1 and TRBJ1-5; 8 nucleotides align to TRBD1. Trimming at V came to 2 bases and at J to 1 base, leaving 10 bases not matched to a gene. Germline lookup yields CDR1 DFQATT and CDR2 SNEGSKA (reference sequence). This CDR3 has 17 amino acids. The CDR3 loop reads CSARTGGPSWSNQPQHF. The CDR3 DNA is TGCAGTGCTAGAACAGGGGGACCTTCTTGGAGCAATCAGCCCCAGCATTTT.

This clonotype was counted a few times. The chain carries TRBV14 and TRBJ1-6, with 7 bases lining up with TRBD1. The CDR3 sequence is 15 residues long. Germline CDR1 is SGHDN and CDR2 is FVKESK. The V and J ends lost 3 bases and 7 bases, in that order; junction bases with no gene match: 6. CDR3 DNA: TGTGCCAGCAGCCAGAGGGACAGCAGAAATTCACCCCTCCACTTT. As protein: CASSQRDSRNSPLHF.

As for this clonotype: A much bigger clone sits one base away, suggesting this may be a read error. The chain links TRBV12-3 or TRBV12-4 to TRBJ2-7, with no clear D. The length of the CDR3 is 14 residues. The CDR3 here is CASSSLEHSYEPYF. CDR3 DNA sequence: TGTGCCAGCAGTTCACTTGAACACTCCTACGAGCCGTACTTC.

This clonotype was picked up many times. CDR3 sequence: CASSLPRGSPSDTQYF. For the CDR3, the DNA is TGTGCCAGCAGCTTACCTCGGGGGAGCCCTTCAGATACGCAGTATTTT. The gene calls are TRBV13 and TRBJ2-3, with D possibly being TRBD2 (6 bases). CDR1 and CDR2 (germline): PRHDT, FYEKMQ (reference sequence). With 2 bases removed from V and 4 bases from J, the gap between germline ends came to 16 bases. This CDR3 region has 16 residues.

This chain connects TRBV20-1 to TRBJ2-1; 9 nucleotides match TRBD1. This CDR3 is 14 amino acids long. Germline V lookup: CDR1 DFQATT, CDR2 SNEGSKA (reference sequence). V gave up 4 bases and J gave up 5 bases; unmatched junction bases: 6. CDR3 nucleotides: TGCAGTGCTACCGGGACAGGGTACCACAATGAGCAGTTCTTC. As protein: CSATGTGYHNEQFF.

Comment on this clonotype: At one end the junction does not follow the germline gene, possibly because of a read error. The V call is TRBV10-3, the J call TRBJ2-3; 7 positions agree with TRBD2. The length of the CDR3 is 13 residues. Per the germline V gene, CDR1 is ENHRY and CDR2 is SYGVKD. Here the CDR3 reads CAMRGSGADTQYF. CDR3 nucleotide sequence: TGCGCCATGCGGGGGTCGGGCGCAGATACGCAGTATTTT.

This clonotype has at least ten counts. The V and J genes are TRBV3-1 and TRBJ2-5, with D perhaps matching TRBD2 (5 bases). CDR1 LGHDT and CDR2 YNNKEL come from the germline V gene (reference sequence). Trimming left V 1 base short and J 5 bases short, with 8 bases between. CDR3 length: 13 amino acids. The CDR3 is CASSQGGVETQYF. The CDR3 DNA sequence: TGTGCCAGCAGCCAAGGGGGAGTGGAGACCCAGTACTTC.

This clonotype is medium-sized (0.01 to 0.1%) by share. The CDR3 bases are TGTGCCAGCAGCCAAGTCCACCCCAGCGAGCAGTTCTTC. It encodes CASSQVHPSEQFF. This chain links TRBV14 with TRBJ2-1; no definite D call. The germline gives CDR1 SGHDN, CDR2 FVKESK. The V and J ends lost 1 base and 10 bases respectively, with 11 bases between them. This CDR3 contains 13 residues. Filled out from reference TRBV14 and TRBJ2-1, the complete variable domain reads EAGVTQFPSHSVIEKGQTVTLRCDPISGHDNLYWYRRVMGKEIKFLLHFVKESKQDESGMPNNRFLAERTGGTYSTLKVQPAELEDSGVYFCASSQVHPSEQFFGPGTRLTVL.

This clonotype was observed at least ten times. The rearrangement links TRBV27 to TRBJ1-4; 7 bases match TRBD1. Germline V CDR1 and CDR2: MNHEY, SMNVEV (reference sequence). This CDR3 spans 15 amino acids. The V gene end was trimmed by 4 bases and the J gene end by 3 bases; junction bases not matched to a gene: 5. Written as DNA, the CDR3 is TGTGCCAGCAGTTCCACAGGGGTGTCTAATGAAAAACTGTTTTTT. Encoded protein: CASSSTGVSNEKLFF.

This clonotype was detected only a few times. This sequence joins TRBV19 and TRBJ2-7, with D possibly TRBD2 on 5 matching bases. This CDR3 has 14 residues. The germline V gene encodes CDR1 LNHDA and CDR2 SQIVND (reference sequence). The V end was cut by 3 bases, the J end by 3 bases, with 12 bases between. As DNA, the CDR3 is TGTGCCAGTAGTATCCCGGGATCTTTCTACGAGCAGTACTTC. The encoded protein is CASSIPGSFYEQYF.